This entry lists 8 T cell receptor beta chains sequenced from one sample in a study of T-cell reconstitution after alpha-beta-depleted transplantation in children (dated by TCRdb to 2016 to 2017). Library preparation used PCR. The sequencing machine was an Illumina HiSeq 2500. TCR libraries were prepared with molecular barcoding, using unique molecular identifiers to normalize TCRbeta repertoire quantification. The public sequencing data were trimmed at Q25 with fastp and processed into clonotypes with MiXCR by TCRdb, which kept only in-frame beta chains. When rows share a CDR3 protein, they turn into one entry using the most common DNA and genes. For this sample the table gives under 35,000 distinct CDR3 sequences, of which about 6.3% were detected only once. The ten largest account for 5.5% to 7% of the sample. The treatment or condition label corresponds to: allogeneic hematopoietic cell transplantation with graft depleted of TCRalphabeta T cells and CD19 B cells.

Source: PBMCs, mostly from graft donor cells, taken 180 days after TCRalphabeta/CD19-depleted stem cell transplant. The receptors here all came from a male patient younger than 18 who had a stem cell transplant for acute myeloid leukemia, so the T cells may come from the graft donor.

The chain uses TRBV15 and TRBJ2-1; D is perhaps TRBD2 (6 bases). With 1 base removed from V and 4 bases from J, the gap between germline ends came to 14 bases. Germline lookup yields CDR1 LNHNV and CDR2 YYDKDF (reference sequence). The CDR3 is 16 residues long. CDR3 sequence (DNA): TGTGCCACCAGCAGAGGGGGTAGCGGTTCTTACAATGAGCAGTTCTTC. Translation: CATSRGGSGSYNEQFF.

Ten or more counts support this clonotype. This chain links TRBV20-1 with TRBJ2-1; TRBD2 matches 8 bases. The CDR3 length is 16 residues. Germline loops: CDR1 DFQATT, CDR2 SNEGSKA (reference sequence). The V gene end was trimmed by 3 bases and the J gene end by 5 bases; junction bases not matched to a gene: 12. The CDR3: CSASRLAGFMNNEQFF. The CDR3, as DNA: TGCAGTGCTAGCAGGCTAGCGGGCTTTATGAACAATGAGCAGTTCTTC.

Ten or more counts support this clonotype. The CDR3 loop is CASSERRGTEAFF. CDR3 DNA: TGTGCCAGCAGTGAGAGAAGAGGAACTGAAGCTTTCTTT. V and J are TRBV2 and TRBJ1-1, with D uncertain. Germline V gives CDR1 SNHLY, CDR2 FYNNEI. Trimming removed 3 bases from V and 5 bases from J, with 10 bases in between. The CDR3 has 13 amino acids.

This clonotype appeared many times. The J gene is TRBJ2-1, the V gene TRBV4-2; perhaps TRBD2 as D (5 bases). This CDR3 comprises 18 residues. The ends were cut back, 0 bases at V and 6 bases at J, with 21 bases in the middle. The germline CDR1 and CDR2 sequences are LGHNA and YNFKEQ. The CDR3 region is CASSQDITRERIRNEQFF. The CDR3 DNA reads TGTGCCAGCAGCCAAGATATCACGAGGGAGAGAATCCGCAATGAGCAGTTCTTC.

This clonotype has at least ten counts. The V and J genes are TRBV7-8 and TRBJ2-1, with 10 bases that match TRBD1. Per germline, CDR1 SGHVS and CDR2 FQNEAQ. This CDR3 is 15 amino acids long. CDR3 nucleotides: TGTCTTAGCAGCTTAAGGGACAGGGGACACAATGAGCAGTTCTTC. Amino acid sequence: CLSSLRDRGHNEQFF.

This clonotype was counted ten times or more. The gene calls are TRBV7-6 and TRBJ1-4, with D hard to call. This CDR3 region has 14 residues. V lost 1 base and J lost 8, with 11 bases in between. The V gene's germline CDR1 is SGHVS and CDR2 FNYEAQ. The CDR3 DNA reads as TGTGCCAGCAGCTTAGACGGATATCAGGAAAAACTGTTTTTT. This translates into CASSLDGYQEKLFF.

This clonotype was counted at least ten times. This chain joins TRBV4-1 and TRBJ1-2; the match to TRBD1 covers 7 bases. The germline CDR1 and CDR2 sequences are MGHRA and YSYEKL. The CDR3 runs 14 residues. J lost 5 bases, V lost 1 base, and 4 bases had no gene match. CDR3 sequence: CASSQAGQQYGYTF. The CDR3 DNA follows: TGCGCCAGCAGCCAAGCGGGACAGCAATATGGCTACACCTTC.

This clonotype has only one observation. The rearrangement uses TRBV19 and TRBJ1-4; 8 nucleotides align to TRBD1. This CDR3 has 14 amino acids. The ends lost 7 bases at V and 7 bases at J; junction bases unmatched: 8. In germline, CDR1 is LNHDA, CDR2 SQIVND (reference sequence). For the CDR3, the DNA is TGTGCCAGTAAACCGGGACAGGTGCCTGAAAAACTGTTTTTT. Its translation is CASKPGQVPEKLFF. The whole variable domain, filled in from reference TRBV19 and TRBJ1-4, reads DGGITQSPKYLFRKEGQNVTLSCEQNLNHDAMYWYRQDPGQGLRLIYYSQIVNDFQKGDIAEGYSVSREKKESFPLTVTSAQKNPTAFYLCASKPGQVPEKLFFGSGTQLSVL.